This note documents a single T cell receptor beta chain sequence. The CDR3 spans 16 residues. With 2 bases clipped from V and 4 bases from J, the junction kept 7 bases outside the gene matches. Germline assignment: CDR1 SGHRS and CDR2 YFSETQ. TCRdb reprocessed the RT-PCR reads with MiXCR, giving one entry per CDR3 protein. The table lists around 700,000 distinct CDR3 sequences, approximately 15% of them singletons, with 3% to 4.5% in the top ten. The sample was memory CD4+ T cells from blood. This clonotype was obtained from a female donor in good health, serving as a healthy control. This sequence joins TRBV5-1 and TRBJ2-2, with 8 bases matching TRBD2. In DNA form, the CDR3 reads TGCGCCAGCAGCTTACGATGGACTAGCAGCACCGGGGAGCTGTTTTTT. Translated: CASSLRWTSSTGELFF.